This T cell receptor beta chain stems from a study of early T cells in non-severe SARS-CoV-2 infection. Study background: Sequencing input comprised bulk RNA from unsorted whole blood; chain pairing was not available.

With regard to this clonotype: Its specificity is unknown.

The library protocol tagged individual cDNA molecules with unique molecular identifiers. Via MiXCR, TCRdb re-called the 5' RACE reads, giving one row per CDR3 protein. The repertoire includes 55,000 to 80,000 distinct CDR3 sequences, about 10% of them detected once, and 5% to 8% sits in the top ten. Study-wide results and limits: VDJdb matching favored anti-spike CD8 responses, missing private and CD4 specificities.

Trimming removed 8 bases from V and 9 bases from J, with 17 bases in between. This CDR3 has 13 residues. Germline lookup yields CDR1 MRHNA and CDR2 SNTAGT. This chain links TRBV6-4 with TRBJ2-1; no clear D gene. The sequenced sample was whole blood. This TCR derives from an adult who was a healthcare worker with PCR-confirmed SARS-CoV-2 infection or an uninfected control (not recorded which). Here the CDR3 reads CASSTSPRSEQFF. The CDR3 DNA is TGTGCCAGCTCGACCTCCCCTCGCAGTGAGCAGTTCTTC.